A single sample gave rise to the 10 T cell receptor beta chains below, sequenced in a study of shared clonotypes between healthy human individuals. Assay used: immunoSEQ multiplex PCR; TCRdb lists only in-frame clones, some missing. Here the sample spans some 2 million clones, about 95% being singletons. CD45RO-negative CD8 cells positively selected for CCR7 made up the naive population, which excluded terminally differentiated effector memory CD45RA+ cells. Sequences were obtained from naive CD8+ T cells sorted from blood. Source of these receptors: a man aged 18 to 30 in good health.

The CDR3, as DNA: TGTGCCAGCAGCTTACGAGCGGGAGAGACCCAGTACTTC. Amino acids: CASSLRAGETQYF. The chain links TRBV13 to TRBJ2-5, with D possibly being TRBD2 (6 bases). The V gene's germline CDR1 is PRHDT and CDR2 FYEKMQ (reference sequence). The length of the CDR3 is 13 residues. The ends were cut back, 2 bases at V and 4 bases at J, with 8 bases in the middle.

This clone was observed a single time. CDR3 sequence reads: CASSQDWGGETDTQYF. CDR3 DNA sequence: TGCGCCAGCAGCCAAGATTGGGGCGGGGAGACAGATACGCAGTATTTT. The chain combines TRBV4-1 with TRBJ2-3, with a tentative D call TRBD2 (6 bases). Trimming shortened V by 0 bases and J by 3 bases, and 13 bases separated the two germline ends. Germline CDR1 and CDR2: MGHRA and YSYEKL. This CDR3 contains 16 residues.

V gene TRBV13 combines with J gene TRBJ2-3; D could derive from TRBD1 or TRBD2 (6 bases each). Deletions cut 6 bases from V and 0 bases from J, with 16 bases between. The CDR3 spans 16 residues. From germline, CDR1 is PRHDT and CDR2 FYEKMQ (reference sequence). CDR3 DNA: TGTGCCAGCAGTCTTAAGGGGGGCCTTAGCACAGATACGCAGTATTTT. It encodes CASSLKGGLSTDTQYF.

Note on this clone: The sample has other DNA sequences that encode this CDR3 too. The gene calls are TRBV13 and TRBJ2-2; no clear D gene. V gave up 5 bases and J gave up 5 bases, with 6 bases separating them. The CDR3 is 12 amino acids. Germline CDR1 and CDR2: PRHDT and FYEKMQ (reference sequence). The CDR3 here is CASSLGTGELFF. CDR3 nucleotide sequence: TGTGCCAGCAGCCTGGGGACCGGGGAGCTGTTTTTT.

The V call is TRBV7-6, the J call TRBJ2-1; 14 bases are a match to TRBD2. This CDR3 has 18 residues. CDR1 and CDR2 from the germline V gene are SGHVS and FNYEAQ. The V segment lost 5 bases and the J segment 5 bases; nucleotides outside the gene matches: 11. The CDR3 DNA reads TGTGCCAGCAGCGCGGGACTAGCGGGGGAACGGTCCCACAATGAGCAGTTCTTC. It specifies CASSAGLAGERSHNEQFF. The full variable domain, in which reference TRBV7-6 and TRBJ2-1 provide the parts outside the CDR3, is GAGVSQSPRYKVTKRGQDVALRCDPISGHVSLYWYRQALGQGPEFLTYFNYEAQQDKSGLPNDRFSAERPEGSISTLTIQRTEQRDSAMYRCASSAGLAGERSHNEQFFGPGTRLTVL.

This chain uses TRBV7-9 with TRBJ2-1; TRBD1 might be the D (5 bases). V lost 4 bases and J 9 bases, leaving 10 bases between the germline ends. This CDR3 is 12 amino acids long. Germline V gene sequence: CDR1 SEHNR, CDR2 FQNEAQ (reference sequence). The CDR3 reads CASSSSGLEQFF. The DNA of the CDR3 is TGTGCCAGCAGCTCCTCAGGGCTTGAGCAGTTCTTC.

The chain links TRBV10-1 to TRBJ1-1; D unresolved. The ends were cut back, 3 bases at V and 4 bases at J, with 9 bases in the middle. Germline V lookup: CDR1 WNHNN, CDR2 SYGVQD (reference sequence). This CDR3 is 13 amino acids long. Here the CDR3 reads CASSDYHGTEAFF. CDR3 DNA sequence: TGCGCCAGCAGTGATTACCACGGCACTGAAGCTTTCTTT.

The V call is TRBV14, the J call TRBJ2-5; TRBD1 agrees at 9 bases. V was clipped by 5 bases and J by 6 bases; unmatched bases: 7. The CDR3 has 14 amino acids. CDR1 is SGHDN, CDR2 FVKESK, per germline. The CDR3 nucleotides read TGTGCCAGCAGCGACCGGGACAGGGCACAGACCCAGTACTTC. Amino acid sequence: CASSDRDRAQTQYF.

The chain uses TRBV7-9 and TRBJ2-7; D not resolved. Germline V gene lookup returns CDR1 SEHNR and CDR2 FQNEAQ (reference sequence). V was shortened by 3 bases and J by 5 bases, with 8 bases between the two germline ends. This CDR3 has 12 amino acids. The DNA for the CDR3 is TGTGCCAGCAGCTTCAAGGTGGACGAGCAGTACTTC. It codes for CASSFKVDEQYF.

This chain links TRBV5-4 with TRBJ1-2, with D possibly TRBD1 on 5 matching bases. The CDR3 extends over 14 amino acids. Germline V CDR1 and CDR2: SGHNT, YYREEE (reference sequence). The V and J ends lost 6 bases and 1 base respectively, with 13 bases between them. CDR3 sequence reads: CASKWGDLNYGYTF. CDR3 bases: TGTGCCAGCAAGTGGGGGGACCTTAACTATGGCTACACCTTC.